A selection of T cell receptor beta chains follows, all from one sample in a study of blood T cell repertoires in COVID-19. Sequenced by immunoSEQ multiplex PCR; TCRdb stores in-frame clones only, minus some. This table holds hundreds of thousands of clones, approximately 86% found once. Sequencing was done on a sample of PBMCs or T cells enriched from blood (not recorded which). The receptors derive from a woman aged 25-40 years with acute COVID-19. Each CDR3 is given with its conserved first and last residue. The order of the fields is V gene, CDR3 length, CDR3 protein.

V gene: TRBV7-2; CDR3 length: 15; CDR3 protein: CASTSTSGGADTQYF
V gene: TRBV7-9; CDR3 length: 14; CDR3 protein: CASTSGLTTYEQYF
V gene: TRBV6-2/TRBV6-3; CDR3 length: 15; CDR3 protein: CASSYHSMNTGELFF
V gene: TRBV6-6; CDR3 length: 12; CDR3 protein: CASSLDRDGYTF
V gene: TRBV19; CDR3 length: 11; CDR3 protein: CASSFTGEAFF
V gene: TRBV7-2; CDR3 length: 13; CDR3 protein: CASSLVVFETQYF
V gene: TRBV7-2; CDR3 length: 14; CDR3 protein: CASSLQGISYEQYF
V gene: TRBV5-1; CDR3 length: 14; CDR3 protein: CASSLRAENTEAFF
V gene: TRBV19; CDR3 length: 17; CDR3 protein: CASSSWERTGYVQPQHF
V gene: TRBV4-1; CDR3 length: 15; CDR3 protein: CASSQDRGDTGELFF
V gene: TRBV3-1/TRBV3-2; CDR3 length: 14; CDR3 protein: CASSHQGGYNEQFF
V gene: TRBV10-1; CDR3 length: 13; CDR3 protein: CASSEGQGGTQYF
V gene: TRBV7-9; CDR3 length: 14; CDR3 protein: CASRVSGGIGGYTF
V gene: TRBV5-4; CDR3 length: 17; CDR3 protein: CASSSPGAGNSYNEQFF
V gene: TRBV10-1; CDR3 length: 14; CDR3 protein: CASSDGSGSEKLFF
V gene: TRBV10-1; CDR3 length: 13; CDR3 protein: CASSESLSSGYTF
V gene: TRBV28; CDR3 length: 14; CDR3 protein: CASSYQDSNQPQHF
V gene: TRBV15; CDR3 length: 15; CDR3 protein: CATSRDREAYNEQFF
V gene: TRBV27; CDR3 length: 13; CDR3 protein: CASSYSSTDTQYF
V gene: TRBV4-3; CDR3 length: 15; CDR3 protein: CASSPEANANTEAFF
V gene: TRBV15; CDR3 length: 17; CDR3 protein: CATSRDRRVDSGNTIYF
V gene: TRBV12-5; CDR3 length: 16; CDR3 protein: CASGLGLGLDNQPQHF
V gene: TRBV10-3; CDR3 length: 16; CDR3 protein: CAIRDGTSGDTGELFF
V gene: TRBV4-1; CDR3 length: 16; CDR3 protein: CASSQQTSGVYNEQFF
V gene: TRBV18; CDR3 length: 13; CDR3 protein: CASSTGRSTEAFF